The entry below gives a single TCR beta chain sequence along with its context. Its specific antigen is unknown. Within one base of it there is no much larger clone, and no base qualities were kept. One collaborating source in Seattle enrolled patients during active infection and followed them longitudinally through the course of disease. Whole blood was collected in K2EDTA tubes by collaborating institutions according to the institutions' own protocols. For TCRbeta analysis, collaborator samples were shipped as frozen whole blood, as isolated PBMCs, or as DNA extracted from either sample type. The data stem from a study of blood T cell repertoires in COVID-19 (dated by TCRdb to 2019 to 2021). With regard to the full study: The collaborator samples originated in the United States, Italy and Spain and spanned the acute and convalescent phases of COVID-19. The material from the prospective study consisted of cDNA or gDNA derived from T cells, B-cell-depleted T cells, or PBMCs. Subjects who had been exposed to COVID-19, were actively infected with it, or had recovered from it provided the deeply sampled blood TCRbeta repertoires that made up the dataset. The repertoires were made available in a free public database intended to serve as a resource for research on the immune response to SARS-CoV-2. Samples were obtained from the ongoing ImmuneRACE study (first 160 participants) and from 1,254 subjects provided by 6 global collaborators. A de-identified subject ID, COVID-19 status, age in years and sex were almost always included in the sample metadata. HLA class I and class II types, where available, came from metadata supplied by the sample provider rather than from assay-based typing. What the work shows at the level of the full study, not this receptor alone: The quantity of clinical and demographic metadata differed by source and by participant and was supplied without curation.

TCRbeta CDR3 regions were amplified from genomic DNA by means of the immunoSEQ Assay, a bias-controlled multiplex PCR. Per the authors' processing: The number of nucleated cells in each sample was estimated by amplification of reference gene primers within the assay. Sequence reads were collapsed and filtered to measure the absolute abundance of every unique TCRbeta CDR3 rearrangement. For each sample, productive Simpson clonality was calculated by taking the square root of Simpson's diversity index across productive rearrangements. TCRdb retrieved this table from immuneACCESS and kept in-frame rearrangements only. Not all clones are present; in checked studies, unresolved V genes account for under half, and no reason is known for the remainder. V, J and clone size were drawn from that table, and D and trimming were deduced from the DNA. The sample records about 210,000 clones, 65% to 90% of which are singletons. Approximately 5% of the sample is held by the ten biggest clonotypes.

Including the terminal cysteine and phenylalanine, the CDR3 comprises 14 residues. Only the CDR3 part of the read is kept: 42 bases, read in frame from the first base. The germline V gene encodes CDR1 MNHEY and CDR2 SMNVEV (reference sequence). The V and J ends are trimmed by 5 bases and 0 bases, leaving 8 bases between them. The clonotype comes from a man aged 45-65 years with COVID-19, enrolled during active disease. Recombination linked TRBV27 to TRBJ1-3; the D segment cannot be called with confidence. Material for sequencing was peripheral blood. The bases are TGTGCCAGCAGTCCACACAACTCTGGAAACACCATATATTTT. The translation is CASSPHNSGNTIYF.